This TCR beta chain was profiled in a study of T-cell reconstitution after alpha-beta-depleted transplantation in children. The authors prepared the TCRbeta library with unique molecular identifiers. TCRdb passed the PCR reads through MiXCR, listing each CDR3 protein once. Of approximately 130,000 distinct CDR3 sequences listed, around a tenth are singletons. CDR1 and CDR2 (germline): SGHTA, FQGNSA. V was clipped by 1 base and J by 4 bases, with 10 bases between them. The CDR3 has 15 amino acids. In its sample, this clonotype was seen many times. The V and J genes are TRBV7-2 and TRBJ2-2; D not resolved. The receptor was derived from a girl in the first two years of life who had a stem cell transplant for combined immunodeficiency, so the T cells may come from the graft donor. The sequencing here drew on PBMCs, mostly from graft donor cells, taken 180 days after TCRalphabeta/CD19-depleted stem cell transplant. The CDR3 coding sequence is TGTGCCAGCAGCTTAGTTGGCAGACCCACCGGGGAGCTGTTTTTT. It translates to CASSLVGRPTGELFF.